The present entry profiles one T cell receptor (beta chain) with its context. Its antigen remains unidentified. The data are from a study of shared clonotypes between healthy human individuals. Study-level findings and limits: Generally, estimated richness proved larger in naive subsets than it did in memory subsets.

Germline V lookup: CDR1 SNHLY, CDR2 FYNNEI. V trimming: 8 bases; J trimming: 8 bases; junction bases outside the gene matches: 11. The CDR3 contains 15 residues. Profiling relied on immunoSEQ multiplex PCR, and the TCRdb table lists in-frame clones only, not all of them. The data show approximately 98,000 clones, 55% to 70% seen once. The specimen was memory CD8+ T cells sorted from blood. Specified subset: CD45RO+ cells pooled with CCR7-negative TemRA cells. The genes are TRBV2 and TRBJ2-1; the match to TRBD2 covers 11 bases. The TCR originated in a woman aged 25 to 39 in good health. The chain's CDR3 is CASDLLTSGTYEQFF. For the CDR3, the DNA is TGTGCCAGCGACCTTTTGACTAGCGGGACCTATGAGCAGTTCTTC.